Sequencing of this T cell receptor beta chain was carried out in a study of molecular identifiers for immune sequencing clone quantification. General study points: Clones of above 20 RNA copies carried over 99% of effector molecules; in naive cells they carried under 1%. Jurkat TCR RNA spiked in from one cell could reportedly be detected among about a million naive cells.

V shed 5 bases and J 7 bases; nucleotides not matched to a gene: 12. This CDR3 is 15 amino acids long. CDR1 is SGHDT and CDR2 is YYEEEE in the germline V gene. TCRdb re-derived calls from the PCR reads in MiXCR, one entry per CDR3 protein. The table records 80,000 to 95,000 distinct CDR3 sequences, 15% to 20% of them present only once. Sorting was used to obtain naive CD8 T cells (CD8+CD4-CCR7+CD45RA+). Many counts were recorded for this clonotype. Its target is unknown. The source material was naive CD8+ T cells from blood, with Jurkat cell RNA spiked in. Subset of the sample: FACS-sorted CD8+CD4-CCR7+CD45RA+ naive T cells. The chain combines TRBV5-6 with TRBJ2-7, with 10 bases that match TRBD2. The receptor's source is a human donor in good health. Some libraries in this study had Jurkat cell RNA spiked in. The CDR3 sequence is CASRGAGGPWWEQYF. In nucleotides, the CDR3 is TGTGCCAGCAGGGGAGCGGGAGGGCCTTGGTGGGAGCAGTACTTC.